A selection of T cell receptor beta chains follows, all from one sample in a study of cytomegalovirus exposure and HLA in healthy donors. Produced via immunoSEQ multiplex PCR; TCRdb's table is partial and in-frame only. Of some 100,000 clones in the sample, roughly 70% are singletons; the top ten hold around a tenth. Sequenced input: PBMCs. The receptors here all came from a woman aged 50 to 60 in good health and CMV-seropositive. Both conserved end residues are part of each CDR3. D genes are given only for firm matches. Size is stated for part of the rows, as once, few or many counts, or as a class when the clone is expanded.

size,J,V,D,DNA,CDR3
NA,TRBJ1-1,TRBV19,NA,TGTGCCAGTAGTCTCTCCGTTTCGACTGAAGCTTTCTTT,CASSLSVSTEAFF
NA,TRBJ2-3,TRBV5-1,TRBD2,TGCGCCAGCAGCGTGATAGCGGGGGGTGTCACAGATACGCAGTATTTT,CASSVIAGGVTDTQYF
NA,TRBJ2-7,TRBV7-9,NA,TGTGCCAGCAGTTTACCGGTAACCTACGAGCAGTACTTC,CASSLPVTYEQYF
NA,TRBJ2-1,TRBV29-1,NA,TGCAGCGTGTCCGCCAGTGGCCCCTACAATGAGCAGTTCTTC,CSVSASGPYNEQFF
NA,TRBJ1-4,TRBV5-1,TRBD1,TGCGCCAGCAGCGGGGGACAGGGAACAACTAATGAAAAACTGTTTTTT,CASSGGQGTTNEKLFF
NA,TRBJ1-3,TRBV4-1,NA,TGCGCCAGCAGCCAAACGGCGGGGCAGGGAAACACCATATATTTT,CASSQTAGQGNTIYF
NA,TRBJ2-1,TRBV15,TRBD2,TGTGCCACCAGCGACAAGTTTAGCGGGGGCTTCTCCTACAATGAGCAGTTCTTC,CATSDKFSGGFSYNEQFF
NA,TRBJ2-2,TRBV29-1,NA,TGCAGCGTTGAAAAGTGGGGGCAGGGCGGGGAGCTGTTTTTT,CSVEKWGQGGELFF
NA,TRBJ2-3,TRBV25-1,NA,TGTGCCAGCAGTCCCCAGGGATACACAGATACGCAGTATTTT,CASSPQGYTDTQYF
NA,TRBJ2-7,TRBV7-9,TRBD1,TGTGCCAGCAGCTCCTTACAGGGGTTCGGCGAGCAGTACTTC,CASSSLQGFGEQYF
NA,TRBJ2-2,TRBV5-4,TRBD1,TGTGCCAGCAGCTCACAGGGGGACACCGGGGAGCTGTTTTTT,CASSSQGDTGELFF
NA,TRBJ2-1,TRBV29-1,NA,TGCAGCGTCCCTTCGTTGGCGGGGTTAGACAATGAGCAGTTCTTC,CSVPSLAGLDNEQFF
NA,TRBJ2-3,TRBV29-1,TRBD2,TGCAGCGTCGGGACTAGCGGCACAGATACGCAGTATTTT,CSVGTSGTDTQYF
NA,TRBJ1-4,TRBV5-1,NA,TGCGCCAGCACACCCCGAGGGGGGGTAGGTGAAAAACTGTTTTTT,CASTPRGGVGEKLFF
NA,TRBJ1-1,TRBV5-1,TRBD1,TGCGCCAGCAGCTGGGACAGGGGGCTTCACGATGGAGAAGCTTTCTTT,CASSWDRGLHDGEAFF
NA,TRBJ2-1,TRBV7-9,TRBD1,TGTGCCAGCAGCCGATTCACAGGGGGAAATGAGCAGTTCTTC,CASSRFTGGNEQFF
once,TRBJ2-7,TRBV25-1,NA,TGTGCCAGCAGTGACCGGGACAACGACTACGAGCAGTACTTC,CASSDRDNDYEQYF
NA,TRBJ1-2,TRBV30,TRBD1,TGTGCCTGGAGGGCAGACAGGGGGCTGTTC,CAWRADRGLF
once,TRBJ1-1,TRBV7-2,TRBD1,TGTGCCAGCAGCCTCGCACAGGGGATGAACACTGAAGCTTTCTTT,CASSLAQGMNTEAFF
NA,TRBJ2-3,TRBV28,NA,TGTGCCAGCAGTTCCCAGGGCGATACGCAGTATTTT,CASSSQGDTQYF
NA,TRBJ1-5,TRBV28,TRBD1,TGTGCCAGCAGCACAGGGGGATTCAATCAGCCCCAGCATTTT,CASSTGGFNQPQHF
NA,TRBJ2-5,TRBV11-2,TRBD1,TGTGCCAGCAGCTTAGGCCCAGGGGGCTACGAGACCCAGTACTTC,CASSLGPGGYETQYF
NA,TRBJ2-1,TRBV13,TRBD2,TGTGCCAGCAGCCATCGACTAGCGGGGGGCCGAAGCTCCTACAATGAGCAGTTCTTC,CASSHRLAGGRSSYNEQFF